The 5 T cell receptor beta chains listed next were all sequenced from one sample in a study of beta chain features in type 1 diabetes. Sequenced material consisted of expressed TCRB transcripts (all of the isolated RNA was reverse transcribed). Repertoires were generated with immunoSEQ multiplex PCR, while TCRdb's copy carries only in-frame clones and drops some. The sample lists roughly 240,000 clones; less than 30% were seen once. General study findings and limits: Shorter TCRB CDR3s, moderately but significantly so, were found in Type 1 diabetes patients in all four CD4+ subsets.

Their antigens remain unidentified. Sequencing was performed on naive CD4+ T cells from blood. These TCRs come from a woman aged 25 to 45 with type 1 diabetes.

The chain recombines TRBV28 with TRBJ1-2; D unresolved. The germline CDR1 and CDR2 sequences are MDHEN and SYDVKM. Trimming removed 5 bases from V and 0 bases from J, with 16 bases in between. CDR3 length: 16 residues. Here the CDR3 reads CASSLPGRGSNYGYTF. CDR3 nucleotides: TGTGCCAGCAGTCTCCCAGGACGGGGATCTAACTATGGCTACACCTTC.

In its sample, this clone was seen a few times. The chain uses TRBV29-1 and TRBJ2-1; 16 positions agree with TRBD2. Trimming cost V 6 bases and J 9 bases; bases outside gene matches: 14. This CDR3 comprises 17 residues. Germline CDR1 and CDR2: SQVTM and ANQGSEA. The CDR3 sequence is CSVAGTSGRGGITEQFF. The CDR3 nucleotides read TGCAGCGTCGCCGGGACTAGCGGGAGGGGGGGTATTACTGAGCAGTTCTTC.

This rearrangement joins TRBV30 to TRBJ2-1; D not resolved. With 0 bases removed from V and 4 bases from J, the gap between germline ends came to 13 bases. CDR3 length equals 15 residues. Germline CDR1 reads GTSNPN; CDR2 reads SVGIG (reference sequence). The CDR3 DNA reads as TGTGCCTGGAGTGTAACCCTCACTGGTTACAATGAGCAGTTCTTC. Protein: CAWSVTLTGYNEQFF.

The table lists this clone with a few counts. The chain uses TRBV11-3 and TRBJ2-3; TRBD2 agrees at 7 bases. After removal of 7 bases from V and 1 base from J, the junction contained 5 bases not matched to a gene. The V gene's germline CDR1 is SGHNT and CDR2 YENEEA. CDR3 length: 14 amino acids. CDR3 in amino acids: CASTLTSGTDTQYF. CDR3 DNA: TGTGCCAGCACCCTTACTAGCGGCACAGATACGCAGTATTTT.

CDR3 sequence: CASRPPRGTQYF. CDR3 nucleotide sequence: TGTGCCAGCAGACCCCCACGGGGGACCCAGTACTTC. The V and J genes are TRBV28 and TRBJ2-5, with D possibly TRBD2 on 5 matching bases. The CDR3 totals 12 residues. Trimming shortened V by 6 bases and J by 7 bases, and 12 bases separated the two germline ends. Germline CDR1 is MDHEN and CDR2 is SYDVKM. Full variable domain (rest looked up from reference TRBV28 and TRBJ2-5): DVKVTQSSRYLVKRTGEKVFLECVQDMDHENMFWYRQDPGLGLRLIYFSYDVKMKEKGDIPEGYSVSREKKERFSLILESASTNQTSMYLCASRPPRGTQYFGPGTRLLVL.